This T cell receptor beta chain appears in the sequencing data of a study of follicular helper T cells after annual influenza vaccination. For the study at large: Some donors were sampled over the 2013-2014, 2014-2015 and 2015-2016 vaccinations.

For this clone: Its target is unknown.

The time point here: 2015-2016 season, pre-vaccination. The repertoire was sequenced with immunoSEQ multiplex PCR; TCRdb's copy has only in-frame clones and lacks some. Of thousands of clones detected, 80% to 85% appear once; the ten largest clones hold roughly 1.4%. Study-level points and caveats: Plasmablast frequency change correlated with clonality change in ICOS+CD38+ cTfh. Productive TCRB sequences came from only roughly 9.5-22% of cells.

CDR3 length: 16 amino acids. Per germline, CDR1 MNHNS and CDR2 SASEGT. Trimming at V came to 0 bases and at J to 2 bases, leaving 3 bases not matched to a gene. The V and J genes are TRBV6-1 and TRBJ2-1; 8 positions match TRBD1. Sample: CXCR5+ CD38- circulating T follicular helper cells from blood, taken on the day of influenza vaccination. Subset noted: circulating Tfh, non-naive CD4+CXCR5+PD-1+ (ICOS+CD38+ or ICOS-CD38-). The source is an adult who received the influenza vaccine. CDR3 protein: CASSEAHRGAYNEQFF. CDR3 DNA: TGTGCCAGCAGTGAAGCGCACAGGGGGGCCTACAATGAGCAGTTCTTC.